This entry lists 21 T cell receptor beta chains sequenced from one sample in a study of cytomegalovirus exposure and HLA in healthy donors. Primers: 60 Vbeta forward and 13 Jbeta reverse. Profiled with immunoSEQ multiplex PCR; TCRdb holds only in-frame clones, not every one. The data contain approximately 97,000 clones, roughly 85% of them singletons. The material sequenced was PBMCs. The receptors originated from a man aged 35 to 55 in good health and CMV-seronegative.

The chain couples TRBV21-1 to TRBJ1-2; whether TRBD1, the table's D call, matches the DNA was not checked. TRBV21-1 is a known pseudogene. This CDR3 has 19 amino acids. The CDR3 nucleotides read TGTGCCAGCAGACAATCCCGGGGAACAGGGGGGGATCTAGACTATGGCTACACCTTC. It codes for CASRQSRGTGGDLDYGYTF.

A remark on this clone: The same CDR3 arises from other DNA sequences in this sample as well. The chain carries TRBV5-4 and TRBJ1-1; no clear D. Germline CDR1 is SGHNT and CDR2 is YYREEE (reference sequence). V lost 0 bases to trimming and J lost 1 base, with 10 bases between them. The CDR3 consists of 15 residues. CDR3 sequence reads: CASSLAKAGNTEAFF. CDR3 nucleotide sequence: TGTGCCAGCAGCTTGGCCAAGGCAGGGAACACTGAAGCTTTCTTT.

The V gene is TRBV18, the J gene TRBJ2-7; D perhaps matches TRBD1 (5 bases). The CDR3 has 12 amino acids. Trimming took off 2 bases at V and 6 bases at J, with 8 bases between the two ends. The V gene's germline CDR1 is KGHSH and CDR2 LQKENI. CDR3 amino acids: CASSPGAGEQYF. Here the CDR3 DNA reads TGTGCCAGCTCACCAGGGGCCGGCGAGCAGTACTTC.

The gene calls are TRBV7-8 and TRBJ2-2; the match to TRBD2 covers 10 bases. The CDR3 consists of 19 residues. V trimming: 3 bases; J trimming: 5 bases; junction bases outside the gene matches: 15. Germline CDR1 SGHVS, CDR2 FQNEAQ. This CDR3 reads CASSFSLAGALPHTGELFF. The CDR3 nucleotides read TGTGCCAGCAGCTTCTCTCTAGCGGGGGCCCTTCCGCATACCGGGGAGCTGTTTTTT.

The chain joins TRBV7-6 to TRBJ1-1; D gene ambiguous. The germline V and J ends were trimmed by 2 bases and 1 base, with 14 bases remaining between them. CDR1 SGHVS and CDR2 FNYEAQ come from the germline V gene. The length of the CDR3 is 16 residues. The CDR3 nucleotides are TGTGCCAGCAGCTTAAACGCGCGGGCGGGGAACACTGAAGCTTTCTTT. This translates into CASSLNARAGNTEAFF.

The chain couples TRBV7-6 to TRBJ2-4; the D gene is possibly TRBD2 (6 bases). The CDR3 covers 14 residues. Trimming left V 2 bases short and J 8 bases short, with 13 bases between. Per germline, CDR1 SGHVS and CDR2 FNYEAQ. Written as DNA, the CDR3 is TGTGCCAGCAGCTTAAGCGGGCAATGGGACATTCAGTACTTC. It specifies CASSLSGQWDIQYF.

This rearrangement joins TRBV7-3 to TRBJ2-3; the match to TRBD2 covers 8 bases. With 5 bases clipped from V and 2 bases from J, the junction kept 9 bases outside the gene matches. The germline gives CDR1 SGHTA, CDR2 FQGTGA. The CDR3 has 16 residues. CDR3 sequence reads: CASSLQKRGFTDTQYF. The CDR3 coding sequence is TGTGCCAGCAGCCTTCAGAAGCGGGGGTTCACAGATACGCAGTATTTT.

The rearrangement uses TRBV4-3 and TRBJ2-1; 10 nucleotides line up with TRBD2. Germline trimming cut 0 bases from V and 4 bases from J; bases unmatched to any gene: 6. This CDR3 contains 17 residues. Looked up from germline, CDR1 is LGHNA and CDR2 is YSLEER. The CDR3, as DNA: TGCGCCAGCAGCCAAGATAGGGCTAGCGGGGGATACAATGAGCAGTTCTTC. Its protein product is CASSQDRASGGYNEQFF.

CDR3 sequence: CASSRQGGNSPLHF. CDR3 sequence (DNA): TGCGCCAGCAGCCGACAGGGAGGAAATTCACCCCTCCACTTT. V usage is TRBV10-1 and J usage is TRBJ1-6; the match to TRBD1 covers 7 bases. From germline, CDR1 is WNHNN and CDR2 SYGVQD (reference sequence). V was pared by 6 bases and J by 7 bases, with 6 bases of the junction left unmatched. The CDR3 sequence is 14 residues long.

For the CDR3, the DNA is TGTGCCAGCTCACCAAAAGGGACTAGCGGCACAGATACGCAGTATTTT. Its protein is CASSPKGTSGTDTQYF. The chain is built from TRBV18 and TRBJ2-3; 10 bases map to TRBD2. The CDR3 spans 16 residues. Per germline, CDR1 KGHSH and CDR2 LQKENI. V lost 2 bases, J lost 1 base, and 3 bases stayed unmatched.

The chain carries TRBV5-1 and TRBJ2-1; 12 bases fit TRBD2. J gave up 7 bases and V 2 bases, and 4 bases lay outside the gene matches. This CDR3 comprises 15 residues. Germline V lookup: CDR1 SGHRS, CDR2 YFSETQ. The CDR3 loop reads CASSFLAGGQNEQFF. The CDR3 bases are TGCGCCAGCAGCTTCCTAGCGGGGGGGCAAAATGAGCAGTTCTTC.

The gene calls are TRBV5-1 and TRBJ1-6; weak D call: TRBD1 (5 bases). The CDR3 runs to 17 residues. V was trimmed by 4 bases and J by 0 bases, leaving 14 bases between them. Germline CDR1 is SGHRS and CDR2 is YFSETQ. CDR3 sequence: CASSLERQSSYNSPLHF. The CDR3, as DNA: TGCGCCAGCAGCCTCGAGAGACAGAGCTCCTATAATTCACCCCTCCACTTT.

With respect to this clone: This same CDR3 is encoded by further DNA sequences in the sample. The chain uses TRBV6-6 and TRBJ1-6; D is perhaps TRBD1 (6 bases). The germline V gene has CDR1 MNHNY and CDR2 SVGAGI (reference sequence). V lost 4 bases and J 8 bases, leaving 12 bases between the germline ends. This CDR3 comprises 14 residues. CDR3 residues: CASSFSGEDSPLHF. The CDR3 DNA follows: TGTGCCAGCAGTTTCTCAGGGGAAGATTCACCCCTCCACTTT.

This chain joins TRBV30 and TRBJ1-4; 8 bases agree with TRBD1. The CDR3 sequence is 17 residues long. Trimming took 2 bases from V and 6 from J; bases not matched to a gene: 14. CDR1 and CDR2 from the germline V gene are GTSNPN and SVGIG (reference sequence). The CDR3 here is CAWSTPGQARRDEKLFF. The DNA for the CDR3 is TGTGCCTGGAGTACACCGGGACAGGCAAGGCGAGATGAAAAACTGTTTTTT. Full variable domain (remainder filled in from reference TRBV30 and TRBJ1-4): SQTIHQWPATLVQPVGSPLSLECTVEGTSNPNLYWYRQAAGRGLQLLFYSVGIGQISSEVPQNLSASRPQDRQFILSSKKLLLSDSGFYLCAWSTPGQARRDEKLFFGSGTQLSVL.

CDR3 nucleotide sequence: TGTGCCAGCAGCGGAAGCCCGGCAGGGGATAGGGAGCAGTACTTC. Translation gives CASSGSPAGDREQYF. This chain uses TRBV9 with TRBJ2-7, with D maybe TRBD1 (6 bases). The CDR3 sequence is 15 residues long. V was trimmed by 3 bases and J by 7 bases, leaving 20 bases between them. The germline gives CDR1 SGDLS, CDR2 YYNGEE.

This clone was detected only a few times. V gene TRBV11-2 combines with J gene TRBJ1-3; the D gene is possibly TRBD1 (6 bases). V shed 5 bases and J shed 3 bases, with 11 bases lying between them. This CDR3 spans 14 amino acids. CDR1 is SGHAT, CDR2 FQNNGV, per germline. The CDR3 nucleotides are TGTGCCAGCAGCCACGTACAGGGTGGAAACACCATATATTTT. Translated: CASSHVQGGNTIYF.

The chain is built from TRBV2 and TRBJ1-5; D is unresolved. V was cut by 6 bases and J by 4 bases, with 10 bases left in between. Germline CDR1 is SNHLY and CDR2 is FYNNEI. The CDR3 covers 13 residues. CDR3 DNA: TGTGCCAGCAGGGCTTCGGGGAATCAGCCCCAGCATTTT. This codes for CASRASGNQPQHF. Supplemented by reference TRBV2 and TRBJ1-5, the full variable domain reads EPEVTQTPSHQVTQMGQEVILRCVPISNHLYFYWYRQILGQKVEFLVSFYNNEISEKSEIFDDQFSVERPDGSNFTLKIRSTKLEDSAMYFCASRASGNQPQHFGDGTRLSIL.

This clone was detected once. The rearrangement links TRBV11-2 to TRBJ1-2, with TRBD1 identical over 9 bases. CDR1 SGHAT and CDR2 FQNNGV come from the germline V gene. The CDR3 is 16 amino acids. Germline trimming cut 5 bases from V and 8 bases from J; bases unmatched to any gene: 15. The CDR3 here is CASSPLTPGQGYGYTF. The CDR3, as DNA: TGTGCCAGCAGCCCACTTACCCCGGGACAGGGTTACGGCTACACCTTC.

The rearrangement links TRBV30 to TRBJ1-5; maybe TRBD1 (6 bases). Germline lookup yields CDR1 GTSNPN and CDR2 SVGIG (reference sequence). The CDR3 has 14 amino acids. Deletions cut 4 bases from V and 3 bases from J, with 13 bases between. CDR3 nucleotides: TGTGCCTGGACCCCGACAGGATCCAATCAGCCCCAGCATTTT. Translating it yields CAWTPTGSNQPQHF. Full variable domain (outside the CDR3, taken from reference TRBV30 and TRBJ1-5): SQTIHQWPATLVQPVGSPLSLECTVEGTSNPNLYWYRQAAGRGLQLLFYSVGIGQISSEVPQNLSASRPQDRQFILSSKKLLLSDSGFYLCAWTPTGSNQPQHFGDGTRLSIL.

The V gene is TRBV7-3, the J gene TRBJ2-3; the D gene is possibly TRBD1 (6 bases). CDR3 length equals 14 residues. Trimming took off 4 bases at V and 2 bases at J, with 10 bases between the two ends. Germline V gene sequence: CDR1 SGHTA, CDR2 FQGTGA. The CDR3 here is CASSSQGATDTQYF. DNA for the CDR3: TGTGCCAGCAGCTCACAGGGAGCCACAGATACGCAGTATTTT.

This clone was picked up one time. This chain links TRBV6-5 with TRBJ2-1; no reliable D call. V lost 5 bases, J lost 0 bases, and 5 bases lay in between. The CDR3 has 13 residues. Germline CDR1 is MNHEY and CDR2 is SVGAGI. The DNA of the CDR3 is TGTGCCAGCAGTAGTAGCTCCTACAATGAGCAGTTCTTC. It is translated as CASSSSSYNEQFF.